This T cell receptor (beta chain) stems from a study of OX40 agonist ivuxolimab in advanced cancers. Study as a whole: Across the patients, intravenous ivuxolimab was delivered every 2 weeks at 0.01 to 10 mg/kg. Patients treated during dose escalation were battling hepatocellular carcinoma, melanoma, renal cell or head and neck cancer. Study conclusions and caveats: The authors also found low normalized T-cell clonal expansion in some nonresponders.

TCRdb's table, derived via immunoSEQ multiplex PCR, lists solely in-frame clones and lacks some. The table has about 70,000 clones, about 88% seen once; the top ten hold approximately 12%. Per germline, CDR1 MNHNY and CDR2 SVGAGI (reference sequence). J gave up 8 bases and V 5 bases, and 9 bases lay outside the gene matches. The CDR3 is 15 amino acids. Details on this clone: Antigen: not known.

Autoimmune disease history or systemic immunosuppression meant exclusion. The chain carries TRBV6-6 and TRBJ2-1; 10 bases line up with TRBD2. This specimen consisted of CD4+ or CD8+ T cells sorted from blood, obtained in a trial of the OX40 agonist ivuxolimab. This TCR derives from an adult with an advanced solid tumor such as melanoma, head and neck, liver or kidney cancer. The CDR3 DNA reads TGTGCCAGCAGTCCGAGAGCGGGAGGGGGATATGAGCAGTTCTTC. Translating gives CASSPRAGGGYEQFF.